The clone carrying this T cell receptor (beta chain) was counted at least ten times. Its antigen is still unknown. V shed 2 bases and J shed 3 bases, with 14 bases lying between them. Germline V gene data show CDR1 as MNHEY and CDR2 as SMNVEV (reference sequence). The CDR3 spans 16 residues. TCRdb ran MiXCR on the 5' RACE reads and lists one entry per CDR3 protein. Of tens of thousands of distinct CDR3 sequences listed, about 7.7% were seen once; the top ten hold approximately 30%. The data stem from a study of T cells after yellow fever vaccination. The study, taken as a whole, reports: A limited proportion of clonotypes was detected within both the CD4 and CD8 compartments. Weaker in magnitude, the secondary response showed a faster peak on day 5 versus 15.

This sequence joins TRBV27 and TRBJ2-1, with D possibly matching TRBD2 (6 bases). The TCR comes from a man between 18 and 35 years old who received the YFV17D yellow fever vaccine. The sample was CD8+ T cells sorted from PBMCs, taken 10 days after the first yellow fever vaccination. The CDR3, as DNA: TGTGCCAGCAGTTTAGTGGCGGGGAACTTCTACAATGAGCAGTTCTTC. It translates to CASSLVAGNFYNEQFF.